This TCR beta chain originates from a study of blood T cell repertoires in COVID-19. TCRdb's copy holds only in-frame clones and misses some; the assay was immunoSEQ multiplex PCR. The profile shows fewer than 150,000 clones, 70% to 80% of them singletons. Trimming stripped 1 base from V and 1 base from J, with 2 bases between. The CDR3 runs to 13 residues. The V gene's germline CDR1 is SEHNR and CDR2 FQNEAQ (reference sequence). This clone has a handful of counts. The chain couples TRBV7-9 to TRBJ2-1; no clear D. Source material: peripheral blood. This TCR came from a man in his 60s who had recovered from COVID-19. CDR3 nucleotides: TGTGCCAGCAGCTTAGTATCCTACAATGAGCAGTTCTTC. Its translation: CASSLVSYNEQFF.